What follows is one TCR beta chain and its context. Its antigen is still unknown. This entry comes from a study of shared clonotypes between healthy human individuals. Study-wide background: Every donor yielded three CD4 naive, three CD4 memory, two CD8 naive and one CD8 memory plate. Study-level findings and limits: The study found roughly 5% of naive CD4 clonotypes shared across a few donors.

Researchers divided each subset's genomic DNA evenly across several immunoSEQ plates. Clones were sequenced by immunoSEQ multiplex PCR, and TCRdb holds only the in-frame ones, with some missing. The sample holds about 820,000 clones, approximately 92% seen once. CD45RO-negative, CCR7-selected cells formed the naive CD8 fraction, which excluded terminally differentiated effector memory CD45RA+ cells. V lost 0 bases, J lost 4 bases, and 3 bases stayed unmatched. This CDR3 is built from 15 residues. Germline lookup yields CDR1 LNHDA and CDR2 SQIVND (reference sequence). The specimen sequenced was naive CD8+ T cells sorted from blood. The V and J genes are TRBV19 and TRBJ2-7; 10 bases match TRBD1. This clonotype was obtained from a man aged 25-45 years in good health. DNA for the CDR3: TGTGCCAGTAGTATAGAGACAGGGGGCTTTTACGAGCAGTACTTC. Translating gives CASSIETGGFYEQYF.